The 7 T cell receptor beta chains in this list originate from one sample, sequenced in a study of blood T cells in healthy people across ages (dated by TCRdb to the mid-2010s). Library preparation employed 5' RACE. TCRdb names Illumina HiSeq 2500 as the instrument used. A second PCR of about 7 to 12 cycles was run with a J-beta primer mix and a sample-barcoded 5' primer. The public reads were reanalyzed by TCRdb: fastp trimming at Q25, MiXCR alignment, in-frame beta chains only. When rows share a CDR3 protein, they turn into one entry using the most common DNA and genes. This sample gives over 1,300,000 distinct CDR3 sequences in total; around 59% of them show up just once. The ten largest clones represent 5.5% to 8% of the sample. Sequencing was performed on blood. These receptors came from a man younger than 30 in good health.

CDR3 DNA: TGCAGTGCTAGAACCGGGACTAGCGCAGGGACCCAGTACTTC. This sequence encodes CSARTGTSAGTQYF. The chain recombines TRBV20-1 with TRBJ2-5, with TRBD2 matching over 10 bases. V dropped 2 bases and J dropped 7; count of bases not matched to a gene: 7. The germline CDR1 and CDR2 sequences are DFQATT and SNEGSKA (reference sequence). This CDR3 spans 14 amino acids.

DNA for the CDR3: TGTGCCAGCCGTCGACAGGGGCGGAACACTGAAGCTTTCTTT. It translates to CASRRQGRNTEAFF. J is TRBJ1-1 and V is TRBV2, with 8 bases lining up with TRBD1. The junction had 6 bases not matched to a gene; V was cut back by 8 bases and J by 1 base. This CDR3 has 14 amino acids. Germline CDR1 reads SNHLY; CDR2 reads FYNNEI.

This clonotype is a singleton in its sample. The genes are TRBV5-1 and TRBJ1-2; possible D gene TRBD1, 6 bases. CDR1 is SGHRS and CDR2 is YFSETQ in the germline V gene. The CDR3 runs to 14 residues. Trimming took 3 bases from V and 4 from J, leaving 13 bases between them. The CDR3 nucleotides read TGCGCCAGCAGCTCCGGTGAGGACAGCTATGGCTACACCTTC. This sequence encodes CASSSGEDSYGYTF.

CDR3 amino acids: CASSAYGTPQETQYF. The CDR3 DNA is TGTGCCAGCAGTGCTTATGGGACACCACAAGAGACCCAGTACTTC. This chain joins TRBV2 and TRBJ2-5, with a weak D call TRBD1 (6 bases). The germline V gene has CDR1 SNHLY and CDR2 FYNNEI. The CDR3 is 15 amino acids. Between the trimmed V and J ends, which lost 4 bases and 2 bases, there was a span of 14 bases.

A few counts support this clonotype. CDR3 sequence (DNA): TGTGCCAGCAGTGACGGCTCACATGCAGGGGAGCAGTTCTTC. This codes for CASSDGSHAGEQFF. V and J are TRBV2 and TRBJ2-1, with TRBD1 as a possible D gene (5 bases). CDR3 length equals 14 residues. V was trimmed by 3 bases and J by 10 bases, leaving 16 bases between them. Germline values: CDR1 SNHLY, CDR2 FYNNEI.

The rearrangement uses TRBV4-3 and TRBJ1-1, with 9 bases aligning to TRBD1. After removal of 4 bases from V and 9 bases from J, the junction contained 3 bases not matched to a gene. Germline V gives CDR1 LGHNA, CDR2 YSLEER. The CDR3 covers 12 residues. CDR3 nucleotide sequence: TGCGCCAGCAGCCGAACAGGGGGCAAAGCTTTCTTT. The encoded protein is CASSRTGGKAFF.

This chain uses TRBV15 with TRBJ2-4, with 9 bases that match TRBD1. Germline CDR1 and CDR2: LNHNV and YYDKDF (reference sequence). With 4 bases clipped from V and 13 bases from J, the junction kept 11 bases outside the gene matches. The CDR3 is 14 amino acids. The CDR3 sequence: CATSKTGGTSEQYF. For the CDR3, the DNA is TGTGCCACCAGCAAGACAGGGGGAACTTCGGAGCAGTACTTC.